This T cell receptor beta chain was sequenced during a study of shared clonotypes between healthy human individuals. Germline V lookup: CDR1 LNHDA, CDR2 SQIVND (reference sequence). Trimming left V 5 bases short and J 3 bases short, with 7 bases between. This CDR3 comprises 13 residues. In regard to this clone: Antigen unknown.

Study outcomes and limitations: A handful of donors held 4.5% to 5% of naive CD4 clonotypes in common. Non-shared clonotypes showed lower generation probabilities than clonotypes common to all four donors. In general, naive subsets displayed greater estimated richness than memory subsets did.

Here immunoSEQ multiplex PCR was the method, and the copy in TCRdb shows in-frame clones only, minus some. The table shows more than 850,000 clones, with 75% to 80% occurring only once. A CD45RA+ naive subset and a CD45RA-negative memory subset were split from CD4+ cells. Sequenced sample: memory CD4+ T cells from PBMCs. The subset denotes: CD45RA-negative fraction. The origin of this receptor is a man between 18 and 29 years old in good health. Some clones in this sample may be carry-over from other donors' samples. The chain employs TRBV19 and TRBJ1-4; unclear D gene. CDR3 protein: CASSAGSNEKLFF. CDR3 nucleotides: TGTGCCAGTAGTGCGGGTTCTAATGAAAAACTGTTTTTT.